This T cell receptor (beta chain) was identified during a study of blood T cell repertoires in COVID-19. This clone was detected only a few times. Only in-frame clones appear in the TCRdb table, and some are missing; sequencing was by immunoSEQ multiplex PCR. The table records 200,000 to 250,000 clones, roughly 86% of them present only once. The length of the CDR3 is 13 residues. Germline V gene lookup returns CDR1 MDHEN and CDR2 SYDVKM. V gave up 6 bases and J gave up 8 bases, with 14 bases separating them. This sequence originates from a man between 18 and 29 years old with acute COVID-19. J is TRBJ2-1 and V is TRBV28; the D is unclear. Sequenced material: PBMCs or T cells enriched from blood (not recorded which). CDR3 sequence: CASSDKLRDEQFF. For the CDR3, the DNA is TGTGCCAGCAGCGACAAGCTTCGAGATGAGCAGTTCTTC.